A selection of T cell receptor beta chains follows, all from one sample in a study of cytomegalovirus exposure and HLA in healthy donors. Method: immunoSEQ multiplex PCR; TCRdb's copy keeps in-frame clones and lacks some. The table records roughly 110,000 clones, roughly 73% of them present only once. Specimen: PBMCs. These receptors all come from a man in his forties or fifties in good health and CMV-seronegative. Each CDR3 is given with its conserved first and last residue. Fields, in order: CDR3 DNA, CDR3 protein, CDR3 length, J gene, clone size, D gene, V gene. The D gene is left open where the match is weak. For some rows the clone size is stated as once, few or many, or as a class when expanded; others skip it.

DNA: TGTGCCAGCAGCAAGGGCGGGGGCACTGAAGCTTTCTTT; CDR3: CASSKGGGTEAFF; length: 13; J: TRBJ1-1; size: .; D: .; V: TRBV9
DNA: TGTGCCAGCAGTTACCTGGAAAGGACTAGCGGGGGGGAGCAGTTCTTC; CDR3: CASSYLERTSGGEQFF; length: 16; J: TRBJ2-1; size: .; D: TRBD2; V: TRBV6-6
DNA: TGTGCCAGCAGCCCACAGGAGAACTATGGCTACACCTTC; CDR3: CASSPQENYGYTF; length: 13; J: TRBJ1-2; size: .; D: .; V: TRBV7-8
DNA: TGCGCCACTACAAGGGACTCGGTCTCGGAGCAGTACTTC; CDR3: CATTRDSVSEQYF; length: 13; J: TRBJ2-7; size: .; D: .; V: TRBV10-2
DNA: TGTGCCAGTACGGTGACAGGGGGCCTAAGCAATCAGCCCCAGCATTTT; CDR3: CASTVTGGLSNQPQHF; length: 16; J: TRBJ1-5; size: .; D: TRBD1; V: TRBV19
DNA: TGTGCCAGCTCCCCAGGGCAGGGAATTGAACAGCCCCAGCATTTT; CDR3: CASSPGQGIEQPQHF; length: 15; J: TRBJ1-5; size: .; D: .; V: TRBV18
DNA: TGCGCCAGCAGCTTGGAGGACAGGGGAGTTGACGAGCAGTACTTC; CDR3: CASSLEDRGVDEQYF; length: 15; J: TRBJ2-7; size: .; D: TRBD1; V: TRBV5-1
DNA: TGTGCCAGCAGTTTAAACCTTCAGGGGGCCTGGGAAAAACTGTTTTTT; CDR3: CASSLNLQGAWEKLFF; length: 16; J: TRBJ1-4; size: .; D: TRBD1; V: TRBV27
DNA: TGTGCCATCAGCACTAGGACCCCAGGTGAGCAGTTCTTC; CDR3: CAISTRTPGEQFF; length: 13; J: TRBJ2-1; size: .; D: .; V: TRBV10-3
DNA: TGTGCCAGCAGCTTAGGTCCTAGCGGGGGACACGAGCAGTACTTC; CDR3: CASSLGPSGGHEQYF; length: 15; J: TRBJ2-7; size: .; D: TRBD2; V: TRBV11-2
DNA: TGTGCCAGCAGTGAAGCAGCGGGGGGGCCAGATACGCAGTATTTT; CDR3: CASSEAAGGPDTQYF; length: 15; J: TRBJ2-3; size: .; D: TRBD2; V: TRBV6-1
DNA: TGCGCCAGCAGCCGGGGACAGGGCGGCACTGAAGCTTTCTTT; CDR3: CASSRGQGGTEAFF; length: 14; J: TRBJ1-1; size: few; D: TRBD1; V: TRBV4-1
DNA: TGTGCCAGTAGTAATCGGGTGCGGGGCGTTGAGCAGTTCTTC; CDR3: CASSNRVRGVEQFF; length: 14; J: TRBJ2-1; size: .; D: .; V: TRBV19
DNA: TGTGCCAGCACCCCTGGGACAGGGCAAGAGACCCAGTACTTC; CDR3: CASTPGTGQETQYF; length: 14; J: TRBJ2-5; size: .; D: TRBD1; V: TRBV2
DNA: TGTGCCAGCAGCTTAGTTGGCCCTAGCGGGGCCGGGGAGCTGTTTTTT; CDR3: CASSLVGPSGAGELFF; length: 16; J: TRBJ2-2; size: once; D: TRBD2; V: TRBV7-9
DNA: TGTGCCAGCAGCTTGCGTACCGGGACAGTCGATGAGCAGTTCTTC; CDR3: CASSLRTGTVDEQFF; length: 15; J: TRBJ2-1; size: .; D: TRBD1; V: TRBV5-8